This TCR beta chain derives from a study of T cells in Graves' hyperthyroidism and ophthalmopathy. General study results and limits: Most expanded thyroid clonotypes above 0.001 recurred in blood.

Researchers took RNA transcripts and amplified the TCR beta CDR3 regions from them. Researchers ran a first-round RT-PCR on the TCR CDR3 using the HTBI primer set. TCRdb re-called the multiplex PCR reads with MiXCR, one entry per CDR3 protein. The sample lists some 690,000 distinct CDR3 sequences, roughly a sixth occurring once. Disease duration under 2 months; hyperthyroidism patients were aged 18 to 65. Investigators excluded patients with uncontrolled infection, other autoimmune disease, pregnancy or lactation. The diagnostic basis comprised clinical symptoms, serum thyroxine and TRAb, thyroid ultrasound and orbital computed tomography. Germline V gene sequence: CDR1 SGHNT, CDR2 YYREEE (reference sequence). Trimming left V 0 bases short and J 5 bases short, with 12 bases between. The CDR3 is 14 amino acids. This clonotype was detected once. Its antigen is not identified.

The V gene is TRBV5-4, the J gene TRBJ2-7; no reliable D call. This receptor was taken from a middle-aged man with Graves' hyperthyroidism. The material sequenced was blood. CDR3 bases: TGTGCCAGCAGCTTGGCAGGTATGCTCAACGAGCAGTACTTC. Translation: CASSLAGMLNEQYF.